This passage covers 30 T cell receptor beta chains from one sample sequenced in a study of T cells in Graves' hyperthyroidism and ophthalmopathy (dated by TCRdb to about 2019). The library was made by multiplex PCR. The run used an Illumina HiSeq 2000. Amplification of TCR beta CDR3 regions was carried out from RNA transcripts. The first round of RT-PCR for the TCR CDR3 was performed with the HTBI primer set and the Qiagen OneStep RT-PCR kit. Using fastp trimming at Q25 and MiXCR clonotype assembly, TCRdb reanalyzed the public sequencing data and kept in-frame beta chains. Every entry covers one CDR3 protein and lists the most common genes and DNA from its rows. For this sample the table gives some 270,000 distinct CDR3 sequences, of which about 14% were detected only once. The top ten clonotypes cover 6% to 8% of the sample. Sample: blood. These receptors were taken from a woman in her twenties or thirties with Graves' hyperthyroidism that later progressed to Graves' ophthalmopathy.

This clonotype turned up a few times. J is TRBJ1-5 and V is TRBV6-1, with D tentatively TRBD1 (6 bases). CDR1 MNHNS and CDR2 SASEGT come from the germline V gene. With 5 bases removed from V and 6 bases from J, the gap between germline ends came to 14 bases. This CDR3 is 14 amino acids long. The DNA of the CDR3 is TGTGCCAGCAGTTCCCCAGGGGCGCTTCAGCCCCAGCATTTT. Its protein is CASSSPGALQPQHF.

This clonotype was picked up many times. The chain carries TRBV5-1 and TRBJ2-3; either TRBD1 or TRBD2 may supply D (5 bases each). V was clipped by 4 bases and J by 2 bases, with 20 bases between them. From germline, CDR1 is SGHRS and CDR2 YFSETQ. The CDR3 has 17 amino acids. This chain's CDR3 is CASSDTGTPFDTDTQYF. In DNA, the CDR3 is TGCGCCAGCAGCGACACCGGGACCCCCTTTGACACAGATACGCAGTATTTT.

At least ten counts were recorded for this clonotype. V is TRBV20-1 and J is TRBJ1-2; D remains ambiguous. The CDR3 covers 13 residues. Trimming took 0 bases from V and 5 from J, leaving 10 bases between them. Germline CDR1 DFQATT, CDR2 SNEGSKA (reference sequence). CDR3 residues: CSARDVVDYGYTF. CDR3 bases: TGCAGTGCTAGAGATGTGGTGGATTATGGCTACACCTTC.

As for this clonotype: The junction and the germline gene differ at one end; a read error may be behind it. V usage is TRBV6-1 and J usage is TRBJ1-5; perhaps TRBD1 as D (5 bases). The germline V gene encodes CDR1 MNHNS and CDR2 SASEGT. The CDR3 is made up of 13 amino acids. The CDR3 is CASSEEGKQPQHF. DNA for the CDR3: TGTGCCAGCAGCGAAGAGGGGAAGCAGCCCCAGCATTTT.

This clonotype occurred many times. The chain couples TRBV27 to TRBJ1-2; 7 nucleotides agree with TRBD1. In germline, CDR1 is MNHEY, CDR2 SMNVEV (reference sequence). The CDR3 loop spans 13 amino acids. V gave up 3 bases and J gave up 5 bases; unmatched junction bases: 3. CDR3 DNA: TGTGCCAGCAGTTTTGAACAGGGGTATGGCTACACCTTC. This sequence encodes CASSFEQGYGYTF.

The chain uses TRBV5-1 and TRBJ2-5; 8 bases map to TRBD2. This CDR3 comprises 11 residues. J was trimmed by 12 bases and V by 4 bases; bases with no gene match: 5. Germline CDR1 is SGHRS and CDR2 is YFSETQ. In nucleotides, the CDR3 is TGCGCCAGCAGCGGCGGTAGCGGGGAGTACTTC. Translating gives CASSGGSGEYF.

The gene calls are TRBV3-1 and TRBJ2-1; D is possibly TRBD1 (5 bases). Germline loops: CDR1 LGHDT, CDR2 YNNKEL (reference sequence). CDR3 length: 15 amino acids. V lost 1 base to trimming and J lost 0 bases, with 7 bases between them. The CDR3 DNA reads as TGTGCCAGCAGCCAAGCAGGGATCTCCTACAATGAGCAGTTCTTC. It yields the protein CASSQAGISYNEQFF.

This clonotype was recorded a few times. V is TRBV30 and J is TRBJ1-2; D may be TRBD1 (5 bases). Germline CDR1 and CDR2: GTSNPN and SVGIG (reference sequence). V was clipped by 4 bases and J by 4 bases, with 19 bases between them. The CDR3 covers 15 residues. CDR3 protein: CAWTPSLRGFYGYTF. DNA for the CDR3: TGTGCCTGGACCCCCTCCCTCCGGGGGTTCTATGGCTACACCTTC.

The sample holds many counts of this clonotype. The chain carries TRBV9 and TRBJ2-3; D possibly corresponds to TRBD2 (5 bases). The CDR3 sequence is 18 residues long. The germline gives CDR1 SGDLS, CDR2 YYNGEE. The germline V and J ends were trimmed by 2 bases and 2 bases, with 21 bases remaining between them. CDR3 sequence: CASSVGIRETPPTDTQYF. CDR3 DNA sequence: TGTGCCAGCAGCGTCGGGATTCGGGAAACCCCCCCCACAGATACGCAGTATTTT. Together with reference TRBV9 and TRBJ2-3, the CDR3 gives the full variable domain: DSGVTQTPKHLITATGQRVTLRCSPRSGDLSVYWYQQSLDQGLQFLIQYYNGEERAKGNILERFSAQQFPDLHSELNLSSLELGDSALYFCASSVGIRETPPTDTQYFGPGTRLTVL.

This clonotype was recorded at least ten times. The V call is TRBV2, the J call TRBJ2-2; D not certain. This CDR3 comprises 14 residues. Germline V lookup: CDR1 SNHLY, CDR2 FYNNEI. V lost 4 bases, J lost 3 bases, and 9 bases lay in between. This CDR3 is CASSVMSYTGELFF. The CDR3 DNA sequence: TGTGCCAGCAGTGTTATGAGTTACACCGGGGAGCTGTTTTTT. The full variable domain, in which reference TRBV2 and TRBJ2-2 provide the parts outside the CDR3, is EPEVTQTPSHQVTQMGQEVILRCVPISNHLYFYWYRQILGQKVEFLVSFYNNEISEKSEIFDDQFSVERPDGSNFTLKIRSTKLEDSAMYFCASSVMSYTGELFFGEGSRLTVL.

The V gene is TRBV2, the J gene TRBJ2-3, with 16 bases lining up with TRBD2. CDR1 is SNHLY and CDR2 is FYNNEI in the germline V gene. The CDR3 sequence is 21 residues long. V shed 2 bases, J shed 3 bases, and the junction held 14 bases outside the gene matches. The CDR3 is CASSEHPPGLAGGPVTDTQYF. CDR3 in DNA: TGTGCCAGCAGTGAACACCCTCCGGGACTAGCGGGAGGGCCCGTTACAGATACGCAGTATTTT.

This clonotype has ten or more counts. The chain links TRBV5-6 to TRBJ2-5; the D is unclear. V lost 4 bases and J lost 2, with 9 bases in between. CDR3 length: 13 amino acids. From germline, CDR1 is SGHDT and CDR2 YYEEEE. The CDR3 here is CASSPDTQETQYF. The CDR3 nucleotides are TGTGCCAGCAGCCCCGATACGCAAGAGACCCAGTACTTC.

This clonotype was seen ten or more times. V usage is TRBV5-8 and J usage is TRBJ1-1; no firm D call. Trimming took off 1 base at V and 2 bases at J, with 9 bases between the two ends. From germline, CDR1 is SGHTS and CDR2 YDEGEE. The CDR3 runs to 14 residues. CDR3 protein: CASSLKRPNTEAFF. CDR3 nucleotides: TGTGCCAGCAGCTTGAAAAGACCCAACACTGAAGCTTTCTTT.

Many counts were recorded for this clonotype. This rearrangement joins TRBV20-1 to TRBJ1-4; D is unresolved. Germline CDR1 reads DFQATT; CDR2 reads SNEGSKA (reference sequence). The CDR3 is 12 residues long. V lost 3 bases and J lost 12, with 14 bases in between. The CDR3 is CSASDDPRELFF. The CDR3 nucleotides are TGCAGTGCTAGCGACGACCCGAGGGAACTGTTTTTT.

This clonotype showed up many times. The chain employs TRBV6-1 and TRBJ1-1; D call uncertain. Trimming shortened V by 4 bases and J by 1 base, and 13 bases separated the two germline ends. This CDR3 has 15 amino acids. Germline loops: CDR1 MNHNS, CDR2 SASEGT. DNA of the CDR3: TGTGCCAGCAGTGGACGATCAAGCGGGAACACTGAAGCTTTCTTT. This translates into CASSGRSSGNTEAFF.

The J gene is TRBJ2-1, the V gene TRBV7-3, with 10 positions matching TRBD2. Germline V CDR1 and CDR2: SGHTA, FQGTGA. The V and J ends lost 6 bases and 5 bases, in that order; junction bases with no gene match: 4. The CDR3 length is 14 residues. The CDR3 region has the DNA TGTGCCAGCAGTCTAGCGGGAGAGCACAATGAGCAGTTCTTC. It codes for CASSLAGEHNEQFF.

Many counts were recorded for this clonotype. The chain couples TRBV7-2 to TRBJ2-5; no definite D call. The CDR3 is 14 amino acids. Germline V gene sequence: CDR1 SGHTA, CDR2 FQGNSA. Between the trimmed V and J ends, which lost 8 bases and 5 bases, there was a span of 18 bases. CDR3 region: CASRSLPFGETQYF. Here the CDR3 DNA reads TGTGCCAGCCGCAGCTTACCCTTTGGGGAGACCCAGTACTTC.

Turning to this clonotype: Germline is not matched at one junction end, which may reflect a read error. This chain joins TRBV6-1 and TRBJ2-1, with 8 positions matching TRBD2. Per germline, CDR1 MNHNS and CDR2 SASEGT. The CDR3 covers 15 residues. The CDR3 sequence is CTSSLLSGATIEQFF. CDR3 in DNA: TGTACCAGCAGTCTCCTTAGCGGGGCTACAATCGAGCAGTTCTTC.

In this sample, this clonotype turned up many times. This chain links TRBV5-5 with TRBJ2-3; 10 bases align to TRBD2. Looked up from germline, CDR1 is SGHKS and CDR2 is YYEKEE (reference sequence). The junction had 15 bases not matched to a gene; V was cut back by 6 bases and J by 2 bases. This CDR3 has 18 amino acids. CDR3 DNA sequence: TGTGCCAGCACCCCCCTTACCACTAGCGGGACCCACACAGATACGCAGTATTTT. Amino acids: CASTPLTTSGTHTDTQYF.

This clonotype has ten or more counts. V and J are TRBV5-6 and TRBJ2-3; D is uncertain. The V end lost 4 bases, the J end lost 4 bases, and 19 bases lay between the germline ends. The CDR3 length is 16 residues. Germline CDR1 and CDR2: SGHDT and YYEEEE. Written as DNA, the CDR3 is TGTGCCAGCAGCCTCCGATCCCTCTCAGCCCCAGATACGCAGTATTTT. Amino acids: CASSLRSLSAPDTQYF.

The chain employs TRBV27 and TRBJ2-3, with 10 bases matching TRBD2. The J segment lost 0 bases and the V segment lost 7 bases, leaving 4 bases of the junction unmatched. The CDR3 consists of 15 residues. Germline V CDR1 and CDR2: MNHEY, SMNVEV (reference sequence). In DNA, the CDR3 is TGTGCCAGCACTAGCGGGAGCCTTAGCACAGATACGCAGTATTTT. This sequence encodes CASTSGSLSTDTQYF.

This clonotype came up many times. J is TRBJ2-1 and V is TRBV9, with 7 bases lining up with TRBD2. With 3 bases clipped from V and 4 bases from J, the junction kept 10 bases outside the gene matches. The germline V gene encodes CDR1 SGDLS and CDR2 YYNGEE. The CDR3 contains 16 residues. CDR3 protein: CASSASSGNSYNEQFF. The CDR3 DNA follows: TGTGCCAGCAGCGCTTCTAGCGGAAACTCTTACAATGAGCAGTTCTTC.

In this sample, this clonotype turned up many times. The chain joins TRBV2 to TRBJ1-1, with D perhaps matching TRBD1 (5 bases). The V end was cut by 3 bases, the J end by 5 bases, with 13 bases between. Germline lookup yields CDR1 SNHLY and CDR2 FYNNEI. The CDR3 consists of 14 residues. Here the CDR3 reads CASSEAGFLTEAFF. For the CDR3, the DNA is TGTGCCAGCAGTGAGGCAGGGTTTCTGACTGAAGCTTTCTTT.

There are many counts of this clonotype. CDR3 region: CASSQGLAGGDEQFF. Written as DNA, the CDR3 is TGTGCCAGCAGCCAGGGACTAGCGGGTGGGGATGAGCAGTTCTTC. The chain couples TRBV7-8 to TRBJ2-1; the match to TRBD2 covers 12 bases. The CDR3 runs to 15 residues. The germline CDR1 and CDR2 sequences are SGHVS and FQNEAQ. The junction had 7 bases not matched to a gene; V was cut back by 5 bases and J by 8 bases.

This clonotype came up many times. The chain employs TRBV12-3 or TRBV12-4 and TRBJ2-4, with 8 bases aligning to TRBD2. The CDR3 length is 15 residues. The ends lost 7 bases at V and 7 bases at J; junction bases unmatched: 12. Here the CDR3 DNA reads TGTGCCAGCACCTCAGCGGGAGAGGGGGTGAACATTCAGTACTTC. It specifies CASTSAGEGVNIQYF.

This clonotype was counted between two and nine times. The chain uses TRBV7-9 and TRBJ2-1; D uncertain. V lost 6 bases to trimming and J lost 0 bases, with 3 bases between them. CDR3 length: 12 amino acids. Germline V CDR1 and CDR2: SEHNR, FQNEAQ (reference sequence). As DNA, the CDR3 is TGTGCCAGCAGGGACTCCTACAATGAGCAGTTCTTC. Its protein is CASRDSYNEQFF.

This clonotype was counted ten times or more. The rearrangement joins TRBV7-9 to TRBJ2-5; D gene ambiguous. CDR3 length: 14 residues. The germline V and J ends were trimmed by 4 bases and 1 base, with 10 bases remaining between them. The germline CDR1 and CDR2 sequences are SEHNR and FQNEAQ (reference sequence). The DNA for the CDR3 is TGTGCCAGCAGCTGGCTTGGTGGCCAAGAGACCCAGTACTTC. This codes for CASSWLGGQETQYF. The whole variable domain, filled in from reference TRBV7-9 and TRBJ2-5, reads DTGVSQNPRHKITKRGQNVTFRCDPISEHNRLYWYRQTLGQGPEFLTYFQNEAQLEKSRLLSDRFSAERPKGSFSTLEIQRTEQGDSAMYLCASSWLGGQETQYFGPGTRLLVL.

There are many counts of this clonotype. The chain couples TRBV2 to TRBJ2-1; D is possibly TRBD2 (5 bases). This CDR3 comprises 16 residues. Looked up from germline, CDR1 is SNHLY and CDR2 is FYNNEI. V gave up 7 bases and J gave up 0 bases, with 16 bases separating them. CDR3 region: CASTRRGPSSYNEQFF. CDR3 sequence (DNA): TGTGCCAGCACGAGACGAGGGCCGAGCTCCTACAATGAGCAGTTCTTC.

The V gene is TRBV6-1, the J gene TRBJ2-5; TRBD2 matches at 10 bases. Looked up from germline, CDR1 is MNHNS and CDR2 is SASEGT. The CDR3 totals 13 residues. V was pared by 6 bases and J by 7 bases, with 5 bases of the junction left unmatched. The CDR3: CASSASGRWTQYF. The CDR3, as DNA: TGTGCCAGCAGCGCTAGCGGGAGATGGACCCAGTACTTC.

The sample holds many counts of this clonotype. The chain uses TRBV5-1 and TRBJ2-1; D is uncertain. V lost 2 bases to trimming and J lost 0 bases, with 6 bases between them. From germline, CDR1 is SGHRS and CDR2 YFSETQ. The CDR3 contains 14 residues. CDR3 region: CASSLESSYNEQFF. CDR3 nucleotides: TGCGCCAGCAGCTTAGAGAGCTCCTACAATGAGCAGTTCTTC.